The next 3 T cell receptor beta chains were all read from a single sample in a study of cytomegalovirus exposure and HLA in healthy donors. With 60 Vbeta and 13 Jbeta primers, the PCR was carried out. TCRdb's table, derived via immunoSEQ multiplex PCR, lists solely in-frame clones and lacks some. The sample has about 80,000 clones, around three quarters seen once. Material for sequencing was PBMCs. These receptors all stem from a woman in her thirties or forties in good health and CMV-seropositive.

The J gene is TRBJ1-1, the V gene TRBV30, with 7 bases aligning to TRBD1. After removal of 4 bases from V and 0 bases from J, the junction contained 5 bases not matched to a gene. Germline-derived CDR1 and CDR2 are GTSNPN and SVGIG (reference sequence). The CDR3 has 14 residues. DNA for the CDR3: TGTGCCTGGACACAGGGGATCATGAACACTGAAGCTTTCTTT. This translates into CAWTQGIMNTEAFF.

This chain links TRBV19 with TRBJ2-1, with D perhaps matching TRBD2 (6 bases). In germline, CDR1 is LNHDA, CDR2 SQIVND (reference sequence). Trimming pared 1 base from V and 0 bases from J, leaving 13 bases between. The CDR3 has 17 amino acids. CDR3 sequence reads: CASSIGGGRASYNEQFF. The CDR3 DNA sequence: TGTGCCAGTAGTATAGGGGGAGGAAGGGCCTCCTACAATGAGCAGTTCTTC.

The chain links TRBV28 to TRBJ1-2, with 11 bases lining up with TRBD1. This CDR3 has 16 residues. The V gene end was trimmed by 5 bases and the J gene end by 2 bases; junction bases not matched to a gene: 7. Germline V gives CDR1 MDHEN, CDR2 SYDVKM. Here the CDR3 reads CASSLGGDRGNYGYTF. DNA of the CDR3: TGTGCCAGCAGTCTAGGGGGGGACAGGGGGAACTATGGCTACACCTTC.